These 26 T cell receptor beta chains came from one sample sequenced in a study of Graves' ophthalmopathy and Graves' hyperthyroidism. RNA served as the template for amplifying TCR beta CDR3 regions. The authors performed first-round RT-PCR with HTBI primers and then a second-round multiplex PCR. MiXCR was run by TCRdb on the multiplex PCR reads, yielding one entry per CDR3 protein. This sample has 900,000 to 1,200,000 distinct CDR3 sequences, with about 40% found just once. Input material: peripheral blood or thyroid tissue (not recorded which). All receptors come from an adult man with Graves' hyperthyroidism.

CDR3 nucleotide sequence: TGCAGCGTTGAAGATCTTAGGGGAGTAGGCACTGAAGCTTTCTTT. Encoded protein: CSVEDLRGVGTEAFF. This chain joins TRBV29-1 and TRBJ1-1; D may be TRBD1 (5 bases). The germline CDR1 and CDR2 sequences are SQVTM and ANQGSEA. This CDR3 has 15 amino acids. V was cut by 0 bases and J by 4 bases, with 15 bases left in between.

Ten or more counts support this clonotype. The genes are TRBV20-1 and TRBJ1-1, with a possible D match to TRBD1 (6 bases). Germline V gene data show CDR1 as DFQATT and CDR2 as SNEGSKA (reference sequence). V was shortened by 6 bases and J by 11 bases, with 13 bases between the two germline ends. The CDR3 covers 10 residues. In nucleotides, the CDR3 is TGCAGTGCGGGTGGGACAAAGGCTTTCTTT. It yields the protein CSAGGTKAFF.

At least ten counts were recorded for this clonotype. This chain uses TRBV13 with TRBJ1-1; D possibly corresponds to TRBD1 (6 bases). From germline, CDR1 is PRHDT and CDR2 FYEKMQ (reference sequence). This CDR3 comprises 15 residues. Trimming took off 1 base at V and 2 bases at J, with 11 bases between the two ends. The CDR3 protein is CASSLAGEFNTEAFF. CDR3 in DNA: TGTGCCAGCAGCTTAGCAGGGGAATTCAACACTGAAGCTTTCTTT.

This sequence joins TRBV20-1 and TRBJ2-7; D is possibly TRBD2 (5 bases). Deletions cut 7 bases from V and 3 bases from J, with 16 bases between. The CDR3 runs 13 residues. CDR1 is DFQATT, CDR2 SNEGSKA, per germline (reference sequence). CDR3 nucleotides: TGCAGTGGGTGGCCCGGGGATGGCTACGAGCAGTACTTC. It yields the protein CSGWPGDGYEQYF.

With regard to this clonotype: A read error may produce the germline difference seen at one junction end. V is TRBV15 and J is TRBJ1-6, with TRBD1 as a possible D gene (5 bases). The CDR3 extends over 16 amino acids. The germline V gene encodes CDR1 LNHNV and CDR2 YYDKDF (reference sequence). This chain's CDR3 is CAASEWPNRLDSPLHF. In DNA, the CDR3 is TGTGCCGCCAGCGAGTGGCCGAACAGGCTCGATTCACCCCTCCACTTT.

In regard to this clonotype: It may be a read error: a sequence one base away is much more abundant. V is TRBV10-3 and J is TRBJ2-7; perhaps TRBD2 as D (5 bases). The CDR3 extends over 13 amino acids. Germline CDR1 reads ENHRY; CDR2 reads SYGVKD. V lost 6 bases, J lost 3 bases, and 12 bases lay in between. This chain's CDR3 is CAISTPGDYEQYF. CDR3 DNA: TGTGCCATCAGCACCCCCGGGGACTACGAGCAGTACTTC.

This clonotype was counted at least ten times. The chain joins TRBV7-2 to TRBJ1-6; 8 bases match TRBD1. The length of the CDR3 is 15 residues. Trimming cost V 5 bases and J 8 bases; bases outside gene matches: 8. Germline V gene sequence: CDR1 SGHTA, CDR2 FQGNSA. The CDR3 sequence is CASSPRQGFDSPLHF. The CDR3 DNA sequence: TGTGCCAGCAGCCCACGACAGGGGTTTGATTCACCCCTCCACTTT.

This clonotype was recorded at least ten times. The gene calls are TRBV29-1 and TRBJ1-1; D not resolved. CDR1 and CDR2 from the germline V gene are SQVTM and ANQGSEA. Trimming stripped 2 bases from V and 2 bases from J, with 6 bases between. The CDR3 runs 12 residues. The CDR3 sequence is CSVEIGNTEAFF. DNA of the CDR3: TGCAGCGTTGAAATCGGTAACACTGAAGCTTTCTTT.

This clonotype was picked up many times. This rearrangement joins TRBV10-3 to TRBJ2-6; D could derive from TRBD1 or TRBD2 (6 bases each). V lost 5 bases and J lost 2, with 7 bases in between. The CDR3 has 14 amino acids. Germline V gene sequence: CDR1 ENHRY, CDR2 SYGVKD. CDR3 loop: CAISRGPGANVLTF. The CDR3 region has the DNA TGTGCCATCAGTCGGGGGCCTGGGGCCAACGTCCTGACTTTC.

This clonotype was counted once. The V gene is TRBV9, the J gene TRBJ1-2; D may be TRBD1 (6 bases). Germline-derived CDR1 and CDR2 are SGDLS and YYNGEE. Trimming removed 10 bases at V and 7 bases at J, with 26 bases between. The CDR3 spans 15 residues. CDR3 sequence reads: CAWSAGGRKMGGYTF. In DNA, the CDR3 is TGTGCCTGGAGTGCTGGGGGGCGCAAAATGGGTGGCTACACCTTC. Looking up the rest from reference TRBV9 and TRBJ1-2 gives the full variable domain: DSGVTQTPKHLITATGQRVTLRCSPRSGDLSVYWYQQSLDQGLQFLIQYYNGEERAKGNILERFSAQQFPDLHSELNLSSLELGDSALYFCAWSAGGRKMGGYTFGSGTRLTVV.

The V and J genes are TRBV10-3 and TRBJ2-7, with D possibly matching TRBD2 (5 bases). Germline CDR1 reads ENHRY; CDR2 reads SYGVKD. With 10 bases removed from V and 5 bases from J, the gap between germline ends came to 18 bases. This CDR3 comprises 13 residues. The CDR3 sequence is CASHWAGKNEQYF. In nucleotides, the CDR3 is TGTGCCAGCCACTGGGCGGGTAAGAACGAGCAGTACTTC.

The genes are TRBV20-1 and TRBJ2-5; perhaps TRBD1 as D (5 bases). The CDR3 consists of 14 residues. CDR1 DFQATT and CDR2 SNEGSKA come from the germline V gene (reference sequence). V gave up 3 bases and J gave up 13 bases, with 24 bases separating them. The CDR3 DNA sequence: TGCAGTGCTAGCGACCGTCAAGACAGTTGGGGCCGGTACTTC. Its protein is CSASDRQDSWGRYF.

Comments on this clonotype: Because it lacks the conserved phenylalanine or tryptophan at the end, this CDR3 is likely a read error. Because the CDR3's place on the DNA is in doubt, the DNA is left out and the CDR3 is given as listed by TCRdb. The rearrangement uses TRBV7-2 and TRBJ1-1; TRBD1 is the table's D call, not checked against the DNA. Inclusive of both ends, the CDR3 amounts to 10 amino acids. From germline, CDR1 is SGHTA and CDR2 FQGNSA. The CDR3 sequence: CASSVQGAIS.

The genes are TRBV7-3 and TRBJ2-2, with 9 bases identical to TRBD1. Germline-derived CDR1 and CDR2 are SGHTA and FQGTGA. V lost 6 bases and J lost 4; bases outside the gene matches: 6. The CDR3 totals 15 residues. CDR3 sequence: CASRPGTGSTGELFF. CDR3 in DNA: TGTGCCAGCAGACCCGGGACAGGGTCCACCGGGGAGCTGTTTTTT.

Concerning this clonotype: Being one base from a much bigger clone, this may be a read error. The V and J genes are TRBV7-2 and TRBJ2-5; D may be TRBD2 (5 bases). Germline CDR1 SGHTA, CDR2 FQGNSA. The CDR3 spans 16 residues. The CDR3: CASSSRDILGQGTQYF. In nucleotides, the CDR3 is TGTGCCAGCAGCTCCCGGGATATTCTCGGGCAAGGGACCCAGTACTTC.

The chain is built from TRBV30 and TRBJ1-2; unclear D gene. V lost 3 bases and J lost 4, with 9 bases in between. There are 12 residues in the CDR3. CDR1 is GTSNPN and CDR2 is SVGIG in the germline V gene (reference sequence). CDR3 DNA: TGTGCCTGGAGGAAAGGAACCTATGGCTACACCTTC. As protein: CAWRKGTYGYTF.

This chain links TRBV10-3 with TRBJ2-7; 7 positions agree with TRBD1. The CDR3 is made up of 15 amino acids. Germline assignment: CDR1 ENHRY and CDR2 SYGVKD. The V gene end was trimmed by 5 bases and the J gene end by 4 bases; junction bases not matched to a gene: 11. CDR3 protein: CAISYEPGQIYEQYF. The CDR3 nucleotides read TGTGCCATCAGTTACGAACCGGGACAGATTTACGAGCAGTACTTC.

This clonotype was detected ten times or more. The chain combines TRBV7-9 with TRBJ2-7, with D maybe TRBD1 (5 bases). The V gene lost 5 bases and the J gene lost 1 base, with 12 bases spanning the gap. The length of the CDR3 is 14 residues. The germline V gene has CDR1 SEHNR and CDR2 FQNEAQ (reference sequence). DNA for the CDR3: TGTGCCAGCAGCATCGGACACCAGTCCTACGAGCAGTACTTC. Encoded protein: CASSIGHQSYEQYF.

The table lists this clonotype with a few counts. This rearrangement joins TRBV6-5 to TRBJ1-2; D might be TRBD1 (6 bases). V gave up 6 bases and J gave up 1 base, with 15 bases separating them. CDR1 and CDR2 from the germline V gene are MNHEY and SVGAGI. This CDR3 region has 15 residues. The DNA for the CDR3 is TGTGCCAGCAGCTGGGAACAGGGATTTAACTATGGCTACACCTTC. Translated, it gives CASSWEQGFNYGYTF.

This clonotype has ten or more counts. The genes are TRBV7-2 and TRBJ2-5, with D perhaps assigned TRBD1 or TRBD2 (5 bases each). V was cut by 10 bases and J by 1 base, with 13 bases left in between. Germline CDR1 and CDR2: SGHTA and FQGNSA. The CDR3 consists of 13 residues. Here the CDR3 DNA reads TGTGCCACCACGGGGCGGAGCCAAGAGACCCAGTACTTC. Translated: CATTGRSQETQYF.

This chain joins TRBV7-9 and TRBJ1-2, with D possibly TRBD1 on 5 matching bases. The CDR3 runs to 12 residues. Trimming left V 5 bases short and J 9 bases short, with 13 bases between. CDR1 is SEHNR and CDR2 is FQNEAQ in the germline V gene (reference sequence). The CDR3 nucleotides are TGTGCCAGCAGCCCCGGGGCAGGGAGCTACACCTTC. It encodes CASSPGAGSYTF. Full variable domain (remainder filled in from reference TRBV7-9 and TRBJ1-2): DTGVSQNPRHKITKRGQNVTFRCDPISEHNRLYWYRQTLGQGPEFLTYFQNEAQLEKSRLLSDRFSAERPKGSFSTLEIQRTEQGDSAMYLCASSPGAGSYTFGSGTRLTVV.

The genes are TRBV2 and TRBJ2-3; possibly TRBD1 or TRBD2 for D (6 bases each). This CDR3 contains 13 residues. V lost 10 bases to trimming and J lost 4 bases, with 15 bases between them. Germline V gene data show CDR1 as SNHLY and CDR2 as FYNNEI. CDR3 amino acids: CANHREVSDTQYF. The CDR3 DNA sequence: TGTGCCAACCACAGGGAGGTGTCAGATACGCAGTATTTT. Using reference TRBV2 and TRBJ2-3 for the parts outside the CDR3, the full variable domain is EPEVTQTPSHQVTQMGQEVILRCVPISNHLYFYWYRQILGQKVEFLVSFYNNEISEKSEIFDDQFSVERPDGSNFTLKIRSTKLEDSAMYFCANHREVSDTQYFGPGTRLTVL.

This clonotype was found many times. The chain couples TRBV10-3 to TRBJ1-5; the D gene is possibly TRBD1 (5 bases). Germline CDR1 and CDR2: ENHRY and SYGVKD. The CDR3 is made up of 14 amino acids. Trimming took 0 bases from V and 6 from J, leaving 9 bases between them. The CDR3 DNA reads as TGTGCCATCAGTGAGTCGCAGGGCAGTCAGCCCCAGCATTTT. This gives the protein CAISESQGSQPQHF.

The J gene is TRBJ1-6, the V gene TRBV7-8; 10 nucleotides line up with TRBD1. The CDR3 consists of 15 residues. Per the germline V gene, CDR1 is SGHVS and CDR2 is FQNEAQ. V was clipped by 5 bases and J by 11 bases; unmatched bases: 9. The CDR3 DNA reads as TGTGCCAGCAGCCCCGTACCGGGACAGGGGACACCCCTCCACTTT. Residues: CASSPVPGQGTPLHF.

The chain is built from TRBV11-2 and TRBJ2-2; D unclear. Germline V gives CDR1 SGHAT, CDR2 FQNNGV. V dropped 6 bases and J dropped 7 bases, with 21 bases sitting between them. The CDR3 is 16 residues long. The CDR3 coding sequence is TGTGCCAGCAGACGTGCGGCAGCGTTAGACGGCGGGGAGCTGTTTTTT. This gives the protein CASRRAAALDGGELFF.

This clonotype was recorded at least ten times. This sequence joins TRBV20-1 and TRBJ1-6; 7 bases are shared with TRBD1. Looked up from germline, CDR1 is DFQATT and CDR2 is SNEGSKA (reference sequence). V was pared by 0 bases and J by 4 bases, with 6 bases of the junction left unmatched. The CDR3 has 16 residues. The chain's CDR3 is CSARELGGAYNSPLHF. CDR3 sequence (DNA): TGCAGTGCTAGAGAGTTAGGGGGCGCGTATAATTCACCCCTCCACTTT.